One sample yielded the 18 T cell receptor beta chains listed below, sequenced in a study of cytomegalovirus exposure and HLA in healthy donors. The primer mix had 60 Vbeta and 13 Jbeta primers. Assay used: immunoSEQ multiplex PCR; TCRdb lists only in-frame clones, some missing. The sample records about 200,000 clones, 70% to 85% being singletons. Sequencing used PBMCs. These TCRs come from a girl between 2 and 10 years old in good health and CMV-seronegative.

This sequence joins TRBV9 and TRBJ1-1; 7 bases map to TRBD1. Germline assignment: CDR1 SGDLS and CDR2 YYNGEE. Trimming removed 0 bases from V and 0 bases from J; junction bases left unmatched: 8. CDR3 length equals 17 residues. The CDR3 DNA reads as TGTGCCAGCAGCGTAGGGGCGGGCAGGGGGATGAACACTGAAGCTTTCTTT. Translating it yields CASSVGAGRGMNTEAFF.

V is TRBV13 and J is TRBJ1-1, with 7 bases fitting TRBD1. In germline, CDR1 is PRHDT, CDR2 FYEKMQ (reference sequence). V gave up 6 bases and J gave up 9 bases; unmatched junction bases: 4. The length of the CDR3 is 11 residues. DNA for the CDR3: TGTGCCAGCAGGCGGGACAGCAAAGCTTTCTTT. This gives the protein CASRRDSKAFF.

The chain is built from TRBV6-5 and TRBJ2-7; D is possibly TRBD1 (6 bases). Germline CDR1 and CDR2: MNHEY and SVGAGI. V shed 4 bases and J shed 1 base, with 17 bases lying between them. This CDR3 has 16 residues. The CDR3 is CASSLGTGTRSYEQYF. The CDR3 DNA reads TGTGCCAGCAGTTTAGGGACCGGGACACGATCCTACGAGCAGTACTTC.

The chain recombines TRBV5-4 with TRBJ2-1, with 10 bases matching TRBD2. Per the germline V gene, CDR1 is SGHNT and CDR2 is YYREEE (reference sequence). CDR3 length: 16 residues. With V trimmed by 0 bases and J by 3 bases, 3 bases remained unmatched. The CDR3 loop is CASSLGASGGYNEQFF. The CDR3 bases are TGTGCCAGCAGCTTGGGGGCTAGCGGGGGCTACAATGAGCAGTTCTTC.

The rearrangement uses TRBV6-5 and TRBJ2-7; no clear D gene. CDR1 and CDR2 from the germline V gene are MNHEY and SVGAGI. V was cut by 4 bases and J by 3 bases, with 13 bases left in between. The CDR3 contains 14 residues. This CDR3 is CASSLVAQSYEQYF. CDR3 nucleotides: TGTGCCAGCAGTTTGGTAGCCCAGAGCTACGAGCAGTACTTC.

The chain joins TRBV7-3 to TRBJ1-3; 8 bases line up with TRBD1. This CDR3 has 15 amino acids. The ends lost 5 bases at V and 7 bases at J; junction bases unmatched: 10. The germline CDR1 and CDR2 sequences are SGHTA and FQGTGA. The CDR3 region has the DNA TGTGCCAGCAGCCCCCGCGGACAGGGTAGTAACACCATATATTTT. Translating gives CASSPRGQGSNTIYF.

The chain employs TRBV6-1 and TRBJ1-4, with a tentative D call TRBD1 (5 bases). Germline V lookup: CDR1 MNHNS, CDR2 SASEGT. This CDR3 comprises 14 residues. V gave up 7 bases and J gave up 5 bases, with 14 bases separating them. This CDR3 reads CASTAGRRNEKLFF. In DNA, the CDR3 is TGTGCCAGCACGGCGGGACGGCGAAATGAAAAACTGTTTTTT.

This chain links TRBV5-4 with TRBJ1-1; TRBD1 is a possible D gene (5 bases). Germline V gene sequence: CDR1 SGHNT, CDR2 YYREEE (reference sequence). The CDR3 contains 13 residues. Trimming removed 2 bases at V and 7 bases at J, with 12 bases between. The CDR3 is CASSFDRAYEAFF. The CDR3 DNA is TGTGCCAGCAGCTTCGACAGAGCTTATGAAGCTTTCTTT.

This sequence joins TRBV10-3 and TRBJ1-6, with D perhaps TRBD1 (6 bases). Trimming took off 2 bases at V and 7 bases at J, with 9 bases between the two ends. Germline-derived CDR1 and CDR2 are ENHRY and SYGVKD. The CDR3 length is 14 residues. The DNA for the CDR3 is TGTGCCATCAGTGAGCAAACAGGGAATTCACCCCTCCACTTT. Translating gives CAISEQTGNSPLHF.

V usage is TRBV7-8 and J usage is TRBJ1-5, with D possibly matching TRBD1 (6 bases). The CDR3 contains 18 residues. The V end was cut by 1 base, the J end by 0 bases, with 16 bases between. Germline V gives CDR1 SGHVS, CDR2 FQNEAQ. The CDR3 protein is CASSLEESGAYSNQPQHF. The CDR3 region has the DNA TGTGCCAGCAGCTTAGAGGAGTCAGGGGCCTATAGCAATCAGCCCCAGCATTTT.

This clone was recorded once. The J gene is TRBJ2-3, the V gene TRBV5-4; 7 bases agree with TRBD1. Germline loops: CDR1 SGHNT, CDR2 YYREEE (reference sequence). The CDR3 runs 13 residues. Unmatched junction bases numbered 3, after V lost 5 bases and J lost 3 bases. The CDR3 DNA sequence: TGTGCCAGCAGTCGACAGGGAACAGATACGCAGTATTTT. This translates into CASSRQGTDTQYF.

V gene TRBV10-3 combines with J gene TRBJ1-6, with D possibly matching TRBD1 (6 bases). V was pared by 11 bases and J by 0 bases, with 17 bases between. The CDR3 contains 16 residues. Germline CDR1 is ENHRY and CDR2 is SYGVKD. In DNA, the CDR3 is TGTGCCTCCAGACAGGCGATTAGCTCCTATAATTCACCCCTCCACTTT. Its protein is CASRQAISSYNSPLHF.

Only one count was recorded for this clone. A junction boundary mismatches the germline segment, possibly from a read error. J is TRBJ2-5 and V is TRBV7-2; 8 bases are shared with TRBD2. Germline CDR1 is SGHTA and CDR2 is FQGNSA. This CDR3 comprises 12 residues. The CDR3 region has the DNA TGTGCCAGCAGCGCCCCGGGGGGGGACTCGCACTTC. Translated: CASSAPGGDSHF.

J is TRBJ1-3 and V is TRBV7-9, with D possibly TRBD1 on 6 matching bases. V lost 5 bases, J lost 1 base, and 15 bases lay in between. This CDR3 region has 16 residues. Germline V gene data show CDR1 as SEHNR and CDR2 as FQNEAQ (reference sequence). Here the CDR3 reads CASSHHGGGSGNTIYF. CDR3 nucleotides: TGTGCCAGCAGCCACCATGGGGGCGGATCTGGAAACACCATATATTTT.

Here the CDR3 DNA reads TGCGCCAGCAGCTCGAGGGGGCAAGGGGAGACCCAGTACTTC. Translating it yields CASSSRGQGETQYF. The chain couples TRBV5-1 to TRBJ2-5; 7 bases are a match to TRBD1. Germline V gene data show CDR1 as SGHRS and CDR2 as YFSETQ. With 3 bases clipped from V and 5 bases from J, the junction kept 7 bases outside the gene matches. This CDR3 has 14 amino acids.

The chain carries TRBV19 and TRBJ2-5; TRBD2 matches 10 bases. Trimming removed 7 bases from V and 1 base from J; junction bases left unmatched: 6. The CDR3 is 15 residues long. Germline V lookup: CDR1 LNHDA, CDR2 SQIVND (reference sequence). In DNA form, the CDR3 reads TGTGCCAGTACTCGAATAGCGGGGGGCCAAGAGACCCAGTACTTC. Translating gives CASTRIAGGQETQYF.

The gene calls are TRBV2 and TRBJ1-2, with TRBD1 as a possible D gene (6 bases). Trimming cost V 6 bases and J 5 bases, with 13 bases left between them. CDR3 length: 13 amino acids. Per germline, CDR1 SNHLY and CDR2 FYNNEI. The CDR3 is CASSVDRAYGYTF. The CDR3 nucleotides read TGTGCCAGCAGCGTGGACAGAGCATATGGCTACACCTTC.

J is TRBJ1-1 and V is TRBV29-1, with D possibly TRBD1 on 6 matching bases. Germline V gene lookup returns CDR1 SQVTM and CDR2 ANQGSEA. The CDR3 length is 14 residues. V dropped 6 bases and J dropped 0 bases, with 14 bases sitting between them. For the CDR3, the DNA is TGCAGCGTAAGAGGACAGAGAATGAACACTGAAGCTTTCTTT. It codes for CSVRGQRMNTEAFF.